Included here is one T cell receptor (beta chain) sequence, with context. Profiled with immunoSEQ multiplex PCR; TCRdb holds only in-frame clones, not every one. The table lists roughly 7,800 clones, about 83% of them singletons. This record belongs to a study of immune evolution from preneoplasia to lung adenocarcinoma. This receptor was taken from a person aged 70 to 80 with lung adenocarcinoma. The sample was FFPE minimally invasive lung adenocarcinoma tissue.

This chain's CDR3 is CASSEAGALRSSEAFF. CDR3 bases: TGTGCCAGCAGTGAAGCGGGGGCGCTAAGAAGCTCTGAAGCTTTCTTT. The chain employs TRBV6-1 and TRBJ1-1; tentatively, D is TRBD1 (6 bases). V lost 0 bases and J 6 bases, leaving 17 bases between the germline ends. Looked up from germline, CDR1 is MNHNS and CDR2 is SASEGT. CDR3 length: 16 residues.